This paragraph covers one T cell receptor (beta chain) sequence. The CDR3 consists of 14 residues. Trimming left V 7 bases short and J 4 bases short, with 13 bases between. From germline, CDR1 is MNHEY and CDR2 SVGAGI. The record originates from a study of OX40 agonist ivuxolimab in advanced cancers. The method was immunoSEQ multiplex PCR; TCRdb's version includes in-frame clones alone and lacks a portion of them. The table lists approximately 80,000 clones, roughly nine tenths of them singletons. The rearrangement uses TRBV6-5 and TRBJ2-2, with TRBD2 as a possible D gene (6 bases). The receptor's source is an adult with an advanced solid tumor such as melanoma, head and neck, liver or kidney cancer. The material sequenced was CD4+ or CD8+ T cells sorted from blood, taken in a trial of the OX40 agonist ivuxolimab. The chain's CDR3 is CASTKPGGTGELFF. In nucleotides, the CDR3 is TGTGCCAGCACAAAACCCGGGGGCACCGGGGAGCTGTTTTTT.